This TCR beta chain was observed in a study of blood T cell repertoires in COVID-19. Study summary: The United States, Italy and Spain provided the acute and convalescent COVID-19 samples.

Each participant's cohort was designated according to participant-reported clinical history. Germline V gene lookup returns CDR1 MDHEN and CDR2 SYDVKM. The CDR3 has 14 amino acids. The V gene end was trimmed by 5 bases and the J gene end by 7 bases; junction bases not matched to a gene: 8. How the authors handled the data: Amplified reference gene primers provided the basis for estimating nucleated cell counts. Clones were sequenced by immunoSEQ multiplex PCR, and TCRdb holds only the in-frame ones, with some missing. V and J calls and clone size come straight from that table; D and trimming were deduced from the DNA. Of about 220,000 clones in the sample, around nine tenths were seen once. This clone has only a few counts.

The clonotype was recovered from a woman aged 50 to 65 with acute COVID-19. Sequencing was performed on PBMCs or T cells enriched from blood (not recorded which). The chain uses TRBV28 and TRBJ2-7; the match to TRBD2 covers 10 bases. Here the CDR3 DNA reads TGTGCCAGCAGTACCGGGACTAGCGTGAGGGAGCAGTACTTC. Translating it yields CASSTGTSVREQYF.